This T cell receptor (beta chain) was documented in a study of T-cell reconstitution after alpha-beta-depleted transplantation in children. This clonotype was picked up a small number of times. What it binds is unknown. Molecular barcoding with unique molecular identifiers was used for the TCRbeta library. TCRdb recomputed calls from the PCR reads with MiXCR, one row per CDR3 protein. The table has 500,000 to 750,000 distinct CDR3 sequences, 10% to 15% seen once. V was clipped by 4 bases and J by 0 bases; unmatched bases: 2. The germline gives CDR1 ENHRY, CDR2 SYGVKD. The CDR3 is 15 residues long. Whole-study findings and limits: After transplant, high TCRbeta diversity at day 60 in some patients arose from surviving recipient T cells and thymic progenitors. Roughly two months post-transplant, alpha-beta T cells reportedly originated from several hundred graft clones that had expanded. The authors attributed T-cell counts and diversity one year after transplant mostly to newly produced T cells.

The starting material was PBMCs, mostly from graft donor cells, obtained 360 days after TCRalphabeta/CD19-depleted stem cell transplant. The receptor was isolated from a male patient between 10 and 17 years old who had a stem cell transplant for acute myeloid leukemia, so the T cells may come from the graft donor. The rearrangement joins TRBV10-3 to TRBJ2-3; 9 positions agree with TRBD2. The CDR3 is CAISVLAGSTDTQYF. In DNA, the CDR3 is TGTGCCATCAGTGTGCTAGCGGGAAGCACAGATACGCAGTATTTT.